A selection of T cell receptor beta chains follows, all from one sample in a study of blood T cell repertoires in COVID-19. Data came from immunoSEQ multiplex PCR; TCRdb stores just in-frame clones and leaves some out. The sample yields fewer than 300,000 clones, approximately 85% seen once. Sequencing used peripheral blood. The source is a human donor in a cohort sampled during active COVID-19. Both conserved end residues are part of each CDR3. The order of the fields is D gene, clone size, V gene, J gene, CDR3 DNA, CDR3 protein. The D gene is left open where the match is weak. Size is stated for part of the rows, as once, few or many counts, or as a class when the clone is expanded.

.	many	TRBV19	TRBJ1-2	TGTGCCAGTAGAGAGGACATCTGGGGCTACACCTTC	CASREDIWGYTF
.	.	TRBV30	TRBJ2-5	TGTGCCTGGAGTGTAGGAGGGCATGGGACCCAGTACTTC	CAWSVGGHGTQYF
TRBD2	.	TRBV28	TRBJ2-3	TGTGCCAGCAGGGTAGCGGGTACTTATACTATTAGCACAGATACGCAGTATTTT	CASRVAGTYTISTDTQYF
TRBD1	.	TRBV5-1	TRBJ1-1	TGCGCCAGCAGGGAAACGACAGGGTTGGGCACTGAAGCTTTCTTT	CASRETTGLGTEAFF
TRBD2	.	TRBV5-1	TRBJ2-5	TGCGCCAGCAGCTTTTCTAGCGGGGGATCTCAAGAGACCCAGTACTTC	CASSFSSGGSQETQYF
.	.	TRBV4-2	TRBJ2-2	TGTGCCAGCAGCCAAGGGGAGGTCCGCACCGGGGAGCTGTTTTTT	CASSQGEVRTGELFF
.	once	TRBV27	TRBJ2-1	TGTGCCAGCAGGACCTCGTGGGACTCTTATGAGCAGTTCTTC	CASRTSWDSYEQFF
TRBD2	.	TRBV4-1	TRBJ2-2	TGCGCCAGCAGCCAGGGCCGGGGGCTAGCGGGAGCAGAGGAGCTGTTTTTT	CASSQGRGLAGAEELFF
.	.	TRBV20-1	TRBJ2-7	TGCAGTGCTAGGAGAGCGGTCGAGCAGTACTTC	CSARRAVEQYF
TRBD1	.	TRBV2	TRBJ1-1	TGTGCCAGCTCTAGAGGGGCGACAGGGCTGAAGAACACTGAAGCTTTCTTT	CASSRGATGLKNTEAFF
.	once	TRBV11-2	TRBJ1-3	TGTGCCAGCAGCAGAGGACAGTCCGGAGGAGGCACCATATATTTT	CASSRGQSGGGTIYF
TRBD2	.	TRBV2	TRBJ2-3	TGTGCCAGCAGAATATTAGCGGGAGGGACAGATACGCAGTATTTT	CASRILAGGTDTQYF
.	.	TRBV29-1	TRBJ1-2	TGCAGCGTTGAAGAGATAACAGGTTTAAACTATGGCTACACCTTC	CSVEEITGLNYGYTF
TRBD1	.	TRBV5-4	TRBJ2-7	TGTGCCAGCAGCGTTACAGGGGCCTACGAGCAGTACTTC	CASSVTGAYEQYF
TRBD1	.	TRBV5-6	TRBJ1-6	TGTGCCAGCAGCGCAAGACAGGGCCCCACTAATAATTCACCCCTCCACTTT	CASSARQGPTNNSPLHF
TRBD1	few	TRBV10-2	TRBJ2-7	TGCGCCAGCAGTGTGACCGGGACAGGCGCCTACGAGCAGTACTTC	CASSVTGTGAYEQYF
TRBD2	once	TRBV3-1/TRBV3-2	TRBJ2-5	TGTGCCAGCAGCTACGGACTAGCGGGAGATACCCAGTACTTC	CASSYGLAGDTQYF
TRBD1	.	TRBV24-1	TRBJ1-6	TGTGCCACCAGTGACCCTACAGGGGGAGATTCACCCCTCCACTTT	CATSDPTGGDSPLHF
.	.	TRBV7-2	TRBJ1-2	TGTGCCAGCAGCTTAGGGGCAGGAATGTATGGCTACACCTTC	CASSLGAGMYGYTF
TRBD1	.	TRBV2	TRBJ1-2	TGTGCCAGCACTCCAGGACAGGGGGGGAACTATGGCTACACCTTC	CASTPGQGGNYGYTF
TRBD2	.	TRBV5-1	TRBJ2-7	TGCGCCAGCAGCTTGAGGTTAGCGGGGCCCTACGAGCAGTACTTC	CASSLRLAGPYEQYF
.	.	TRBV7-2	TRBJ2-1	TGTGCCAGCAGCTTCGGACTTAACTACAATGAGCAGTTCTTC	CASSFGLNYNEQFF
TRBD1	.	TRBV28	TRBJ1-1	TGTGCCAGCAGTACAGGGGGCGTGGAAGCTTTCTTT	CASSTGGVEAFF
TRBD1	.	TRBV3-1/TRBV3-2	TRBJ1-1	TGTGCCAGCAGCCCGCAGGGGGCCGCTGAAGCTTTCTTT	CASSPQGAAEAFF
TRBD1	few	TRBV25-1	TRBJ1-1	TGTGCCAGCAGACTGTCAGGGGGCGGGGGCACTGAAGCTTTCTTT	CASRLSGGGGTEAFF
.	.	TRBV28	TRBJ2-7	TGTGCCAGCAGTTTACAGGGGTTCGAGCAGTACTTC	CASSLQGFEQYF
TRBD1	.	TRBV5-4	TRBJ1-1	TGTGCCAGCAGCTGGGACAGGGGCCGCTGGGGGGCTTTCTTT	CASSWDRGRWGAFF
.	once	TRBV25-1	TRBJ1-2	TGTGCCAGCAGTGAAGCGAGCCGCTCGTATGGCTACACCTTC	CASSEASRSYGYTF
.	.	TRBV5-6	TRBJ2-3	TGTGCCAGCAGCTTGGCCGGGCAGTTCTTAAGGGGGTTT	CASSLAGQFLRGF
TRBD1	few	TRBV11-2	TRBJ1-4	TGTGCCAGCAGCCGACAGGGGCTTGATAATGAAAAACTGTTTTTT	CASSRQGLDNEKLFF
TRBD2	few	TRBV5-1	TRBJ2-3	TGCGCCAGCAGCAGGACTAGCGGGACTAGCACAGATACGCAGTATTTT	CASSRTSGTSTDTQYF
TRBD1	few	TRBV2	TRBJ1-5	TGTGCCAGCAGTGTTCAACAGGGGGTCCGGCAGCCCCAGCATTTT	CASSVQQGVRQPQHF
TRBD2	.	TRBV5-1	TRBJ2-1	TGCGCCAGCAGCCCGCACGGGGGGAGCCTTGACAATGAGCAGTTCTTC	CASSPHGGSLDNEQFF
TRBD1	.	TRBV7-2	TRBJ2-5	TGTGCCAGCAGCTCACATGGGACAGGGGTACGACGCAAGGGGGCCCAGTACTTC	CASSSHGTGVRRKGAQYF
TRBD1	once	TRBV2	TRBJ2-2	TGTGCCAGAGGATCCGGGACAGGTCTTTCTTACACCGGGGAGCTGTTTTTT	CARGSGTGLSYTGELFF
TRBD1	.	TRBV30	TRBJ1-6	TGTGCCTGGGACAGGGAGCCCAATTCACCCCTCCACTTT	CAWDREPNSPLHF
.	.	TRBV12-3/TRBV12-4	TRBJ1-2	TGTGCCAGCAGCAATTTAACGGGGTCTGGCTACACCTTC	CASSNLTGSGYTF
.	.	TRBV10-1	TRBJ2-5	TGCGCCAGCAGTGAGACCTGGGCGGAGACCCAGTACTTC	CASSETWAETQYF
TRBD2	.	TRBV10-2	TRBJ2-1	TGCGCCAGCAGAGCTAACACCGGGACTAGCGCTCGTGAGCAGTTCTTC	CASRANTGTSAREQFF
TRBD1	.	TRBV9	TRBJ2-3	TGTGCCAGCAGCGTAGCGTCAGGACAGGGGACACTCACAGATACGCAGTATTTT	CASSVASGQGTLTDTQYF
TRBD2	.	TRBV4-1	TRBJ2-1	TGCGCCAGCAGCCAAGATCCCCTTAGCGGGAGGAACAGACAGTTCTTC	CASSQDPLSGRNRQFF
.	.	TRBV29-1	TRBJ2-3	TGCAGCGTTGAAGCTACAGCCACAGATACGCAGTATTTT	CSVEATATDTQYF
TRBD2	.	TRBV6-2/TRBV6-3	TRBJ2-3	TGTGCCAGCAGCCCTAGCGGACCAGCCCGGGTCACAGATACGCAGTATTTT	CASSPSGPARVTDTQYF
TRBD1	.	TRBV18	TRBJ2-3	TGTGCCAGCTCACCAGGGCGGACAGGGTCCACAGATACGCAGTATTTT	CASSPGRTGSTDTQYF
.	.	TRBV9	TRBJ2-5	TGTGCCAGCAGCGTAGGGCAGCGGGAAGAGACCCAGTACTTC	CASSVGQREETQYF
.	.	TRBV6-6	TRBJ2-5	TGTGCCAGCAGATTAGGGGGCGGGAAGACCCAGTACTTC	CASRLGGGKTQYF
TRBD1	.	TRBV7-3	TRBJ2-3	TGTGCCAGCAGCCCAACAGGGGGCTTCTCAGATACGCAGTATTTT	CASSPTGGFSDTQYF
TRBD1	.	TRBV19	TRBJ1-2	TGTGCCAGTAGTATAGGGACAGGGTTGAACTATGGCTACACCTTC	CASSIGTGLNYGYTF
TRBD1	few	TRBV19	TRBJ2-2	TGTGCCAGTAGTAGACAGACAGGGAATGGGGAGCTGTTTTTT	CASSRQTGNGELFF
TRBD2	.	TRBV7-6	TRBJ2-7	TGTGCCAGCAGCTTAGCGCTAATGGGAGGGGACGCCTACGAGCAGTACTTC	CASSLALMGGDAYEQYF
.	.	TRBV9	TRBJ2-3	TGTGCCAGCGGCCCTCCCGGGTGGCCAGATACGCAGTATTTT	CASGPPGWPDTQYF
TRBD2	.	TRBV19	TRBJ2-7	TGTGCCAGTAGTATCGGAGCGGGAGGGCCGGTCGAGCAGTACTTC	CASSIGAGGPVEQYF